The entry below gives a single TCR beta chain sequence along with its context. Repertoires were generated with immunoSEQ multiplex PCR, while TCRdb's copy carries only in-frame clones and drops some. This table holds about 480,000 clones, 60% to 80% found once. These data come from a study of shared clonotypes between healthy human individuals. The CDR3 covers 16 residues. The V and J genes are TRBV21-1 and TRBJ1-2; TRBD1 reflects the table's D call only, with no check against the DNA. TRBV21-1 constitutes a pseudogene. Input material: PBMCs. The sequence was collected from a woman in her forties in good health. Some clones in this sample may be carry-over from other donors' samples. CDR3 amino acids: CASSFPRDRDLSGYTF. Written as DNA, the CDR3 is TGTGCCAGCAGCTTCCCCAGAGACAGGGACCTATCGGGCTACACCTTC.